This T cell receptor beta chain stems from a study of response to subunit inactivated influenza vaccine. Whole-study results and caveats: After each seasonal influenza vaccination, few new T cells are recruited, the authors suggested.

With respect to this clonotype: The antigen remains undetermined.

TCRdb re-called the RT-PCR reads through MiXCR, storing one row per CDR3 protein. In the table there are roughly 700,000 distinct CDR3 sequences, 15% to 18% of which are singletons. Deletions cut 6 bases from V and 5 bases from J, with 16 bases between. The CDR3 sequence is 15 residues long. The germline CDR1 and CDR2 sequences are KGHDR and SFDVKD. This sample comprised PBMCs from blood, obtained about 13 days after vaccination. The chain employs TRBV24-1 and TRBJ2-1; either TRBD1 or TRBD2 may supply D (5 bases each). The sequence came from a man aged 50-60 years who received an inactivated influenza vaccine. The CDR3 loop reads CATSPLGTSNNEQFF. The DNA for the CDR3 is TGTGCCACCAGTCCACTGGGGACGAGTAACAATGAGCAGTTCTTC.